This T cell receptor beta chain appears in the sequencing data of a study of blood T cell repertoires in COVID-19. As for the study in general: COVID-19 samples from acute and convalescent phases originated in the United States, Italy and Spain. In each case, the material was cDNA or gDNA derived from T cells, B-cell-depleted T cells, or PBMCs.

Original methodology: From reference gene primer amplification, estimates of nucleated cell counts were derived. Sequencing was performed with immunoSEQ multiplex PCR; in TCRdb, only in-frame clones are kept and a portion is missing. The DNA was the basis for D and trimming; V, J and clone size are from that table. The sample lists about 240,000 clones, roughly nine tenths occurring once. The specimen was peripheral blood. This clonotype originated in a man in his 60s who had recovered from COVID-19.

DNA for the CDR3: TGTGCCAGCAGACGCCTCGGGGACAGGGGGCATAGTGGCTACACCTTC. Encoded protein: CASRRLGDRGHSGYTF. The chain recombines TRBV27 with TRBJ1-2; 12 bases are shared with TRBD1. Trimming at V came to 6 bases and at J to 7 bases, leaving 12 bases not matched to a gene. Looked up from germline, CDR1 is MNHEY and CDR2 is SMNVEV (reference sequence). The CDR3 runs 16 residues.